The rows below give T cell receptor beta chains drawn from one sample of a study of patients and donors after allogeneic stem cell transplantation. TCRdb reprocessed the RT-PCR reads with MiXCR, giving one entry per CDR3 protein. Of about 160,000 distinct CDR3 sequences in the sample, approximately 35% were seen once. The sample consisted of blood, either unsorted or a sorted T cell fraction (not recorded which). The receptors derive from a human donor who was either an allogeneic HSCT recipient or a stem cell or donor lymphocyte infusion donor (not recorded which). It is not recorded whose cells these are; they may come from a transplant donor. Each CDR3 is given with its conserved first and last residue. A D gene is named only where the DNA matches it firmly. Clone size appears in some rows only: once, few, many, or a class for an expanded clone.

cdr3_length	clone_size	v_call	d_call	j_call	cdr3_aa	cdr3_nt
14	few	TRBV5-6	NA	TRBJ1-4	CASSHRLVSEKLFF	TGTGCCAGCAGCCATCGACTCGTCAGTGAAAAACTGTTTTTT
15	NA	TRBV4-2	NA	TRBJ1-1	CASSQDPGPDTEAFF	TGTGCCAGCAGCCAAGATCCAGGGCCCGACACTGAAGCTTTCTTT
16	NA	TRBV27	NA	TRBJ1-6	CASSFLESSYNSPLHF	TGTGCCAGCAGTTTTTTGGAAAGCTCCTATAATTCACCCCTCCACTTT
14	NA	TRBV6-5	NA	TRBJ1-2	CASSYGTANYGYTF	TGTGCCAGCAGTTACGGGACGGCTAACTATGGCTACACCTTC
12	few	TRBV27	NA	TRBJ1-2	CASSDEGYGYTF	TGTGCCAGCAGTGATGAGGGTTATGGCTACACCTTC
15	NA	TRBV6-6	TRBD2	TRBJ2-3	CASSGAGGTFDTQYF	TGTGCCAGCAGTGGCGCGGGGGGGACGTTCGACACGCAGTATTTT
14	NA	TRBV7-2	NA	TRBJ2-5	CASSRGLHQEIQYF	TGTGCCAGCAGCCGAGGACTACACCAAGAGATCCAGTACTTC
13	NA	TRBV15	NA	TRBJ2-1	CATSRDRGWGQFF	TGTGCCACCAGCAGAGATAGAGGGTGGGGGCAGTTCTTC
14	few	TRBV29-1	TRBD2	TRBJ2-1	CSVELSGIHNEQFF	TGCAGCGTCGAACTAAGCGGGATCCACAATGAGCAGTTCTTC
17	NA	TRBV15	NA	TRBJ1-6	CATSNPRVAAYNSPLHF	TGTGCCACCAGCAACCCCCGAGTCGCGGCCTATAATTCACCCCTCCACTTT
15	NA	TRBV7-8	NA	TRBJ1-1	CASSARQVLNTEASF	TGTGCCAGCAGCGCAAGACAGGTACTGAACACTGAAGCTTCCTTT
15	NA	TRBV20-1	TRBD1	TRBJ1-3	CSAYRGQGTGNTIYF	TGCAGTGCTTACCGGGGACAGGGGACTGGAAACACCATATATTTT
13	few	TRBV9	NA	TRBJ2-7	CASSVEDGYEQYF	TGTGCCAGCAGCGTAGAAGACGGCTACGAGCAGTACTTC
15	NA	TRBV6-5	TRBD1	TRBJ1-4	CASSYSAGQGEKLFF	TGTGCCAGCAGTTACTCCGCAGGACAGGGCGAAAAACTGTTTTTT
15	NA	TRBV5-1	NA	TRBJ2-1	CASSLSTFSYNEQFF	TGCGCCAGCAGCTTATCGACTTTCTCCTACAATGAGCAGTTCTTC
16	NA	TRBV6-5	NA	TRBJ2-1	CASSYSQGGGYNEQFF	TGTGCCAGCAGTTACTCCCAAGGGGGGGGCTACAATGAGCAGTTCTTC
13	few	TRBV11-2	NA	TRBJ1-1	CASSIDRNTEAFF	TGTGCCAGCAGCATTGACAGGAACACTGAAGCTTTCTTT
16	NA	TRBV5-1	TRBD1	TRBJ2-3	CASSPAGGRQSDTQYF	TGCGCCAGCAGCCCAGCAGGGGGCCGGCAATCAGATACGCAGTATTTT
13	NA	TRBV5-1	NA	TRBJ1-6	CASSWDNNSPLHF	TGCGCCAGCAGTTGGGACAATAATTCACCCCTCCACTTT
17	few	TRBV28	NA	TRBJ1-2	CASSSRDLEWYGYGYTF	TGTGCCAGCAGTTCTCGGGACTTAGAATGGTATGGCTATGGCTACACCTTC
10	NA	TRBV20-1	NA	TRBJ2-1	CSARRAEQFF	TGCAGTGCTAGGCGGGCTGAGCAGTTCTTC
15	NA	TRBV3-1	TRBD1	TRBJ1-1	CASSPGTGWYTEAFF	TGTGCCAGCAGCCCGGGGACAGGGTGGTACACTGAAGCTTTCTTT
13	NA	TRBV30	NA	TRBJ2-3	CAWSVKGTDTQYF	TGTGCCTGGAGTGTAAAGGGGACAGATACGCAGTATTTT
17	NA	TRBV28	NA	TRBJ1-1	CASSRTATGMVNTEAFF	TGTGCCAGCAGTCGCACCGCGACAGGTATGGTGAACACTGAAGCTTTCTTT
15	many	TRBV5-5	NA	TRBJ1-1	CASSLSGHLNTEAFF	TGTGCCAGCAGCTTGTCGGGACATTTGAACACTGAAGCTTTCTTT
13	NA	TRBV18	NA	TRBJ1-2	CASYSGTLAGYTF	TGTGCCAGCTACTCCGGGACCCTTGCGGGCTACACCTTC
15	many	TRBV10-3	TRBD1	TRBJ1-1	CAIWDRDRDYTEAFF	TGTGCCATTTGGGACAGGGATCGCGATTACACTGAAGCTTTCTTT
10	NA	TRBV29-1	NA	TRBJ1-2	CSVAEGGYTF	TGCAGCGTTGCAGAAGGTGGCTACACCTTC
15	few	TRBV3-1	NA	TRBJ1-5	CASSPGMDSNQPQHF	TGTGCCAGCAGCCCGGGCATGGATAGCAATCAGCCCCAGCATTTT
15	NA	TRBV6-2/TRBV6-3	TRBD1	TRBJ2-1	CASSYAGQVYNEQFF	TGTGCCAGCAGTTACGCCGGACAGGTCTACAATGAGCAGTTCTTC
12	NA	TRBV29-1	TRBD2	TRBJ2-3	CSVPGLANTQYF	TGCAGCGTCCCCGGACTAGCGAATACGCAGTATTTT
11	few	TRBV29-1	NA	TRBJ2-3	CSVVNSDTQYF	TGCAGCGTTGTAAACTCAGATACGCAGTATTTT
14	few	TRBV3-1	NA	TRBJ1-2	CASSPVRDYYGYTF	TGTGCCAGCAGCCCCGTAAGGGATTACTATGGCTACACCTTC
14	few	TRBV19	NA	TRBJ1-1	CASKALVEDTEAFF	TGTGCCAGTAAGGCCCTCGTTGAGGATACTGAAGCTTTCTTT
15	NA	TRBV7-2	NA	TRBJ2-5	CASSSGTAPQETQYF	TGTGCCAGCAGCTCCGGGACTGCCCCCCAAGAGACCCAGTACTTC
19	NA	TRBV7-9	TRBD1	TRBJ1-6	CASSHRDRRDSSYNSPLHF	TGTGCCAGCAGCCACCGGGACAGGCGCGATAGCTCCTATAATTCACCCCTCCACTTT
13	few	TRBV5-1	NA	TRBJ1-1	CASAGVGDTEAFF	TGCGCCAGCGCCGGGGTCGGGGACACTGAAGCTTTCTTT
16	NA	TRBV28	NA	TRBJ1-5	CASSLHGSGGGQPQHF	TGTGCCAGCAGCCTTCACGGGAGTGGGGGCGGTCAGCCCCAGCATTTT
15	once	TRBV5-1	NA	TRBJ2-2	CASSLLNTNTGELFF	TGCGCCAGCAGCTTGTTGAATACGAACACCGGGGAGCTGTTTTTT
16	NA	TRBV13	TRBD1	TRBJ1-2	CASSPPGTEFNYGYTF	TGTGCCAGCAGCCCTCCCGGGACAGAATTTAACTATGGCTACACCTTC
15	NA	TRBV20-1	NA	TRBJ2-2	CSARDPAGNTGELFF	TGCAGTGCTAGAGATCCCGCAGGGAACACCGGGGAGCTGTTTTTT